This TCR beta chain emerged from a study of blood T cell repertoires in COVID-19. Produced via immunoSEQ multiplex PCR; TCRdb's table is partial and in-frame only. The sample lists 350,000 to 450,000 clones; around 87% were seen once. Germline V gene data show CDR1 as SGHVS and CDR2 as FQNEAQ. The CDR3 is 17 amino acids. Trimming left V 7 bases short and J 0 bases short, with 21 bases between. The TCR sequence derives from a man aged 40-55 years in a cohort exposed to, infected with or recovered from COVID-19 (not recorded which). The V gene is TRBV7-8, the J gene TRBJ1-1; D is perhaps TRBD1 (6 bases). The sample consisted of PBMCs or T cells enriched from blood (not recorded which). The CDR3 DNA reads as TGTGCCAGCATCATCGGGGGGCAGGTAGGGATGAACACTGAAGCTTTCTTT. Protein: CASIIGGQVGMNTEAFF.